This record concerns one TCR beta chain sequence. What it binds is not known. The data are from a study of T cell responses to AZD1222 COVID-19 vaccine. The study, taken as a whole, reports: Donors were mostly white British, more females; clonal diversity possibly underestimated. Sampled repertoires all dated from after the peak T cell response.

The J segment lost 8 bases and the V segment lost 6 bases, leaving 7 bases of the junction unmatched. CDR3 length equals 13 residues. Germline CDR1 reads ENHRY; CDR2 reads SYGVKD. Profiling relied on immunoSEQ multiplex PCR, and the TCRdb table lists in-frame clones only, not all of them. The top ten clones hold 3.6% of a sample with around 150,000 clones, roughly 92% of them seen once. This clonotype was obtained from an adult who received the AZD1222 COVID-19 vaccine. This chain uses TRBV10-3 with TRBJ2-7, with TRBD1 matching over 10 bases. The sequencing here drew on peripheral blood, taken 28 days after the second AZD1222 dose. The CDR3 spells CAIRDRDRGKQYF. The CDR3 nucleotides read TGTGCCATCAGAGACCGGGACAGGGGAAAGCAGTACTTC.